This paragraph reports one T cell receptor (beta chain). Antigen unknown. This CDR3 spans 15 amino acids. The data were taken from a study of cytomegalovirus exposure and HLA in healthy donors. Study-wide results and limits: Likely technical artifact: a cluster of highly shared sequence variants.

A multiplex PCR was run with 60 Vbeta primers and 13 Jbeta primers. Some clones are missing from TCRdb's copy, which holds only in-frame ones; the method was immunoSEQ multiplex PCR. The sample records about 150,000 clones, about 85% being singletons. This TCR was recovered from a man younger than 40 in good health and CMV-seropositive. The chain recombines TRBV21-1 with TRBJ2-4; TRBD2 is taken as the D call from the table, unchecked against the DNA. TRBV21-1 represents a pseudogene. Input material: PBMCs. CDR3 sequence (DNA): TGTGCCAGCAGCAAAAATGGACTAGCGGGGAACATTCAGTACTTC. It encodes CASSKNGLAGNIQYF.